This TCR beta chain was profiled in a study of blood T cell repertoires in COVID-19 (TCRdb year 2020). For context, the study as a whole: Collaborator samples came from the United States, Italy and Spain and covered acute and convalescent phases of COVID-19. Samples came from the ongoing ImmuneRACE study (first 160 participants) plus 1,254 subjects from 6 global collaborators. A freely available public database, intended as a resource for researchers studying the immune response to SARS-CoV-2, is where the repertoires were released. Nearly every sample came with metadata listing a de-identified subject ID, COVID-19 status, age in years and sex. The material from the prospective study consisted of cDNA or gDNA derived from T cells, B-cell-depleted T cells, or PBMCs. Where available, HLA class I and class II types were taken from metadata supplied by the sample provider and were not determined by assay-based typing. Deeply sampled blood TCRbeta repertoires from subjects exposed to, actively infected with, or recovered from COVID-19 were included in the dataset.

Trimming costs V 7 bases and J 5 bases, and their ends lie 14 bases apart. Including cysteine and phenylalanine, the CDR3 has 13 amino acids. Only CDR3 DNA is held: 39 bases, read in frame from base 1. Based on the germline V gene, the CDR1 and CDR2 sequences are MDHEN and SYDVKM. Points on this clone: The specificity of this receptor is unknown. It has no much larger one-base neighbor in the sample; base qualities were not kept.

General findings and caveats noted by the study authors: How much clinical and demographic metadata was included differed by source and by participant, and the metadata was provided uncurated.

In Seattle, one collaborating source enrolled patients while the infection was active and tracked those patients longitudinally over the course of disease. Whole blood was collected in K2EDTA tubes by collaborating institutions according to the institutions' own protocols. For TCRbeta analysis, collaborators shipped samples in one of three forms: frozen whole blood, isolated PBMCs, or DNA extracted from either of those sample types. The immunoSEQ Assay, a bias-controlled multiplex PCR, was used to amplify TCRbeta CDR3 regions from genomic DNA. The study's own analysis went as follows. The number of nucleated cells in each sample was estimated from the amplification of reference gene primers within the assay. To quantify the absolute abundance of each unique TCRbeta CDR3 rearrangement, sequence reads were collapsed and filtered. For each sample, productive Simpson clonality was calculated as the square root of Simpson's diversity index across productive rearrangements. TCRdb provides this immuneACCESS table in a form limited to in-frame rearrangements. Some clones are lacking; in checked studies, under half of them reflect an unresolved V gene, and why the rest are absent is not known. Clonal size and the V and J genes are those of that table, whereas D and trimming came from the DNA. This sample has 200,000 to 250,000 clones in its table, and about 90% of those were observed once. The top ten clonotypes cover about 0.8% of the sample.

The sample consisted of peripheral blood. This receptor was identified in a man in his sixties with COVID-19, enrolled during active disease. Recombination linked TRBV28 to TRBJ1-2; no D gene is confidently identified. The CDR3 has the sequence CASNSGLRYGYTF. In nucleotide form, the sequence is TGTGCCAGCAATTCAGGCTTACGGTATGGCTACACCTTC.